These 20 T cell receptor beta chains came from one sample sequenced in a study of identical twins. TCRdb re-analysed the 5' RACE reads in MiXCR, keeping a single row per CDR3 protein. The repertoire includes under 400,000 distinct CDR3 sequences, 9% to 10% of them detected once, and approximately 8.9% sits in the top ten. The specimen sequenced was naive T cells sorted from blood. Source of these receptors: a woman aged 45-65 years in good health.

The table lists this clonotype with a few counts. This chain uses TRBV14 with TRBJ2-1; 8 positions match TRBD2. J gave up 2 bases and V 2 bases, and 5 bases lay outside the gene matches. CDR1 and CDR2 from the germline V gene are SGHDN and FVKESK. The CDR3 totals 16 residues. The chain's CDR3 is CASSQSGGRPYNEQFF. The DNA for the CDR3 is TGTGCCAGCAGCCAATCGGGCGGGAGGCCCTACAATGAGCAGTTCTTC.

The V gene is TRBV29-1, the J gene TRBJ2-7; 7 bases are shared with TRBD2. V lost 1 base to trimming and J lost 5 bases; unmatched junction nucleotides: 5. Germline assignment: CDR1 SQVTM and CDR2 ANQGSEA. The CDR3 extends over 13 amino acids. The CDR3 region has the DNA TGCAGCGTTGAAGTAATGGGAGGGGACGAGCAGTACTTC. It specifies CSVEVMGGDEQYF.

This clonotype was seen a few times. This chain links TRBV3-1 with TRBJ1-2; D gene uncertain. The germline V and J ends were trimmed by 1 base and 0 bases, with 6 bases remaining between them. The CDR3 runs to 14 residues. Looked up from germline, CDR1 is LGHDT and CDR2 is YNNKEL (reference sequence). The CDR3 DNA reads TGTGCCAGCAGCCAAGCCAGCACTAACTATGGCTACACCTTC. Residues: CASSQASTNYGYTF.

This clonotype has at least ten counts. V gene TRBV14 combines with J gene TRBJ2-3; 7 nucleotides line up with TRBD1. This CDR3 is built from 16 residues. Germline lookup yields CDR1 SGHDN and CDR2 FVKESK. J gave up 6 bases and V 0 bases, and 9 bases lay outside the gene matches. CDR3 amino acids: CASSQDLGQRTDTQYF. CDR3 coding DNA: TGTGCCAGCAGCCAAGATCTGGGACAGCGAACGGATACGCAGTATTTT.

The V call is TRBV5-1, the J call TRBJ2-1; 11 bases agree with TRBD2. The CDR3 is 16 amino acids. J lost 3 bases, V lost 3 bases, and 5 bases had no gene match. Looked up from germline, CDR1 is SGHRS and CDR2 is YFSETQ. The CDR3 DNA sequence: TGCGCCAGCAGCTACTCCGGGACTAGCGGCTACAATGAGCAGTTCTTC. Its translation is CASSYSGTSGYNEQFF.

This clonotype was counted at least ten times. The V gene is TRBV11-1, the J gene TRBJ2-1; TRBD2 might be the D (5 bases). V was shortened by 5 bases and J by 0 bases, with 26 bases between the two germline ends. Germline CDR1 and CDR2: SGHAT and FQDESV (reference sequence). There are 20 residues in the CDR3. CDR3 bases: TGTGCCAGCAGCCCTATCAGGCTAGGGAGAACAAGTAGCTCCTACAATGAGCAGTTCTTC. Translating gives CASSPIRLGRTSSSYNEQFF.

V gene TRBV20-1 combines with J gene TRBJ1-3; the D gene is possibly TRBD1 (5 bases). This CDR3 has 12 amino acids. The germline gives CDR1 DFQATT, CDR2 SNEGSKA (reference sequence). Trimming removed 3 bases at V and 8 bases at J, with 11 bases between. CDR3: CSARFLGHTIYF. The CDR3 DNA sequence: TGCAGTGCTAGGTTTCTGGGACACACCATATATTTT.

The chain uses TRBV7-9 and TRBJ1-4; the D gene is possibly TRBD1 (5 bases). Germline CDR1 is SEHNR and CDR2 is FQNEAQ (reference sequence). This CDR3 has 19 residues. V lost 2 bases and J 8 bases, leaving 27 bases between the germline ends. The CDR3 loop reads CASSLSGRGLGTVWEKLFF. CDR3 nucleotides: TGTGCCAGCAGCTTAAGTGGCCGGGGCCTCGGGACGGTTTGGGAAAAACTGTTTTTT. The full variable domain, with the rest looked up from reference TRBV7-9 and TRBJ1-4, is DTGVSQNPRHKITKRGQNVTFRCDPISEHNRLYWYRQTLGQGPEFLTYFQNEAQLEKSRLLSDRFSAERPKGSFSTLEIQRTEQGDSAMYLCASSLSGRGLGTVWEKLFFGSGTQLSVL.

In its sample, this clonotype was seen a few times. J is TRBJ2-7 and V is TRBV2, with 9 bases identical to TRBD2. Germline-derived CDR1 and CDR2 are SNHLY and FYNNEI. The CDR3 spans 14 residues. With 3 bases clipped from V and 0 bases from J, the junction kept 0 bases outside the gene matches. CDR3 region: CASSDSGSSYEQYF. The CDR3 DNA sequence: TGTGCCAGCAGTGATAGCGGGAGCTCCTACGAGCAGTACTTC.

The rearrangement joins TRBV12-3 or TRBV12-4 to TRBJ2-3, with 8 bases fitting TRBD1. This CDR3 is built from 17 residues. V shed 1 base and J 1 base; nucleotides not matched to a gene: 7. CDR3 bases: TGTGCCAGCAGTTTAGGGGGACAGGTCCAGGGCACAGATACGCAGTATTTT. This gives the protein CASSLGGQVQGTDTQYF.

In this sample, this clonotype turned up a few times. The chain combines TRBV12-3 or TRBV12-4 with TRBJ2-1, with D perhaps TRBD2 (5 bases). V dropped 1 base and J dropped 6 bases, with 13 bases sitting between them. This CDR3 spans 15 amino acids. CDR3 sequence: CASSLGAGLVNEQFF. As DNA, the CDR3 is TGTGCCAGCAGTTTAGGGGCGGGCCTGGTCAATGAGCAGTTCTTC.

This clonotype was counted between two and nine times. V is TRBV29-1 and J is TRBJ2-1; D remains ambiguous. Germline CDR1 and CDR2: SQVTM and ANQGSEA. The V end lost 7 bases, the J end lost 4 bases, and 17 bases lay between the germline ends. The CDR3 is 14 amino acids. CDR3 loop: CSGGSSVGYNEQFF. In DNA form, the CDR3 reads TGCAGCGGGGGATCTTCCGTCGGGTACAATGAGCAGTTCTTC.

This clonotype was seen more than once but under ten times. J is TRBJ1-2 and V is TRBV25-1; 10 nucleotides match TRBD1. Germline assignment: CDR1 MGHDK and CDR2 SYGVNS. Unmatched junction bases numbered 11, after V lost 6 bases and J lost 7 bases. The CDR3 consists of 15 residues. In DNA form, the CDR3 reads TGTGCCAGCAGCCCCGGGACAGGGGTATCCAGTGGCTACACCTTC. This sequence encodes CASSPGTGVSSGYTF.

In this sample, this clonotype turned up a few times. CDR3 nucleotides: TGCGCCAGCAGTCGAAGCGGGGGGACCGGGGAGCTGTTTTTT. It translates to CASSRSGGTGELFF. This chain links TRBV5-1 with TRBJ2-2, with TRBD2 identical over 9 bases. With V trimmed by 5 bases and J by 5 bases, 4 bases remained unmatched. The germline gives CDR1 SGHRS, CDR2 YFSETQ. The CDR3 is made up of 14 amino acids. Drawing the rest from reference TRBV5-1 and TRBJ2-2, the complete variable domain is KAGVTQTPRYLIKTRGQQVTLSCSPISGHRSVSWYQQTPGQGLQFLFEYFSETQRNKGNFPGRFSGRQFSNSRSEMNVSTLELGDSALYLCASSRSGGTGELFFGEGSRLTVL.

The sample holds many counts of this clonotype. V usage is TRBV29-1 and J usage is TRBJ2-1, with 10 nucleotides matching TRBD1. Trimming at V came to 4 bases and at J to 7 bases, leaving 7 bases not matched to a gene. The CDR3 has 14 residues. In germline, CDR1 is SQVTM, CDR2 ANQGSEA. This CDR3 is CSVGRGQGENEQFF. CDR3 nucleotides: TGCAGCGTTGGAAGAGGACAGGGGGAGAATGAGCAGTTCTTC.

The CDR3 reads CASSYSASYNEQFF. CDR3 nucleotides: TGTGCCAGCAGCTACAGCGCCTCCTACAATGAGCAGTTCTTC. The J gene is TRBJ2-1, the V gene TRBV7-8, with unresolved D. V gave up 4 bases and J gave up 0 bases, with 7 bases separating them. Germline CDR1 and CDR2: SGHVS and FQNEAQ. The CDR3 loop spans 14 amino acids. The full variable domain, in which reference TRBV7-8 and TRBJ2-1 provide the parts outside the CDR3, is GAGVSQSPRYKVAKRGQDVALRCDPISGHVSLFWYQQALGQGPEFLTYFQNEAQLDKSGLPSDRFFAERPEGSVSTLKIQRTQQEDSAVYLCASSYSASYNEQFFGPGTRLTVL.

The chain uses TRBV6-1 and TRBJ1-5; D perhaps matches TRBD1 (6 bases). The CDR3 has 15 residues. Germline V gene lookup returns CDR1 MNHNS and CDR2 SASEGT. Trimming pared 6 bases from V and 0 bases from J, leaving 12 bases between. The CDR3 here is CASRLQGYSNQPQHF. The CDR3 DNA reads TGTGCCAGCAGACTACAGGGTTATAGCAATCAGCCCCAGCATTTT.

This clonotype was detected ten times or more. The CDR3 DNA follows: TGTGCCAGCAGTTTAAACTGGAATGAGCAGTTCTTC. Protein sequence: CASSLNWNEQFF. The chain couples TRBV27 to TRBJ2-1; the D is unclear. Germline CDR1 MNHEY, CDR2 SMNVEV (reference sequence). The V and J ends lost 2 bases and 7 bases respectively, with 6 bases between them. This CDR3 spans 12 amino acids.

In its sample, this clonotype was seen many times. The V call is TRBV20-1, the J call TRBJ2-1, with 11 nucleotides matching TRBD2. V lost 3 bases and J lost 7; bases outside the gene matches: 8. This CDR3 has 15 residues. Per germline, CDR1 DFQATT and CDR2 SNEGSKA (reference sequence). Here the CDR3 DNA reads TGCAGTGCTAGGTTTGGGACTAGCGGAGGGAATGAGCAGTTCTTC. This encodes CSARFGTSGGNEQFF.

This clonotype was recorded at least ten times. The V and J genes are TRBV11-2 and TRBJ2-2; 9 bases agree with TRBD2. Germline trimming cut 5 bases from V and 6 bases from J; bases unmatched to any gene: 4. The length of the CDR3 is 14 residues. CDR1 and CDR2 from the germline V gene are SGHAT and FQNNGV. CDR3 protein: CASSHIAGAGELFF. The CDR3 region has the DNA TGTGCCAGCAGCCATATAGCGGGAGCCGGGGAGCTGTTTTTT.